In its sample, the clone carrying this TCR beta chain was seen a few times. Its antigen is not known. The sample is drawn from a study of CD8 T cells in ankylosing spondylitis. Study results and caveats: Reports say disease-linked clones showed up significantly more in matched ankylosing spondylitis synovial fluid. In reactive arthritis synovial fluid and blood, some motif variants had been reported before. Apparently characteristic of ankylosing spondylitis blood was a TCR beta motif (about eight highly homologous variants).

This CDR3 spans 14 amino acids. J lost 7 bases, V lost 0 bases, and 5 bases had no gene match. Library preparation for TCR beta used quantitative 5'-RACE with molecular barcodes. Each CDR3 protein is one row after TCRdb ran MiXCR on the 5' RACE reads. This sample carries 200,000 to 250,000 distinct CDR3 sequences, approximately 20% of them seen once, and the ten largest clones take approximately 42%. The TCR was taken from a male donor with ankylosing spondylitis. Sequencing was performed on blood, either unsorted or a sorted T cell fraction (not recorded which). J is TRBJ2-7 and V is TRBV12-3 or TRBV12-4, with 8 bases fitting TRBD1. CDR3 amino acids: CASSLARGLGEQYF. The DNA of the CDR3 is TGTGCCAGCAGTTTAGCCAGGGGGCTAGGGGAGCAGTACTTC.